The source of this T cell receptor (beta chain) is a study of blood T cell repertoires in COVID-19. This clone was observed a few times. CDR3 length: 14 residues. The data were produced by immunoSEQ multiplex PCR, yet TCRdb's version contains in-frame clones alone and is incomplete. The sample has around 250,000 clones; approximately 80% are singletons. The sample comprised peripheral blood. This receptor was identified in a human donor in a cohort sampled during active COVID-19. The rearrangement joins TRBV21-1 to TRBJ1-6. TRBV21-1 is classified as a pseudogene. The CDR3 loop is CASSSPEGNSPLHF. CDR3 nucleotides: TGTGCCAGCAGCAGTCCTGAGGGTAATTCACCCCTCCACTTT.